The subject of this entry is one T cell receptor (beta chain). The data stem from a study of blood T cell repertoires in COVID-19. Study information: Samples taken during acute and convalescent COVID-19 were collected in the United States, Italy and Spain. PBMCs, B-cell-depleted T cells, or T cells were the source of the cDNA or gDNA that made up the material.

The V segment lost 4 bases and the J segment 5 bases; nucleotides outside the gene matches: 6. The CDR3 loop spans 15 amino acids. Per the germline V gene, CDR1 is SGHRS and CDR2 is YFSETQ. As handled by the study authors: Quantification of nucleated cells was approximated via reference gene primer amplification. Assay used: immunoSEQ multiplex PCR; TCRdb lists only in-frame clones, some missing. V and J calls and clone size come straight from that table; D and trimming were deduced from the DNA. The table records approximately 69,000 clones, 75% to 90% of them present only once. The specimen sequenced was peripheral blood. The TCR originated in a human donor in a cohort sampled during active COVID-19. The rearrangement joins TRBV5-1 to TRBJ1-6; TRBD1 agrees at 7 bases. The CDR3 nucleotides read TGCGCCAGCAGCCAGGGACAGACAGATAATTCACCCCTCCACTTT. As protein: CASSQGQTDNSPLHF.